One and the same sample provided the 6 T cell receptor beta chains below, sequenced in a study of T cells in Graves' hyperthyroidism and ophthalmopathy. RNA transcripts served as the template for amplifying TCR beta CDR3 regions. When the TCR CDR3 underwent first-round RT-PCR, the HTBI primer set was used. TCRdb itself ran the multiplex PCR reads through MiXCR, one entry per CDR3 protein. The sample includes 660,000 or so distinct CDR3 sequences, 45% of them seen just once. The sequenced sample consisted of peripheral blood or thyroid tissue (not recorded which). These TCRs come from an adult man with Graves' disease, either hyperthyroidism or ophthalmopathy (not recorded which).

This sequence joins TRBV6-1 and TRBJ1-2; D unresolved. Germline V gives CDR1 MNHNS, CDR2 SASEGT. This CDR3 is 14 amino acids long. V lost 6 bases and J lost 0, with 11 bases in between. CDR3 DNA sequence: TGTGCCAGCAGCAAGGCCTCTTCTAACTATGGCTACACCTTC. It yields the protein CASSKASSNYGYTF.

This clonotype was seen just once. The chain employs TRBV7-9 and TRBJ1-1, with 9 bases lining up with TRBD1. Trimming at V came to 3 bases and at J to 12 bases, leaving 5 bases not matched to a gene. Germline V CDR1 and CDR2: SEHNR, FQNEAQ (reference sequence). The CDR3 spans 12 residues. DNA for the CDR3: TGTGCCAGCAGCTTCGACAGGGGGGGTACTTTCTTT. Its translation: CASSFDRGGTFF.

This clonotype was seen only a few times. A much larger clonotype is one base distant, so this may be a read error. This chain uses TRBV7-3 with TRBJ2-5; the D is unclear. This CDR3 is 13 amino acids long. Germline V gene sequence: CDR1 SGHTA, CDR2 FQGTGA. With 3 bases removed from V and 1 base from J, the gap between germline ends came to 6 bases. CDR3 sequence (DNA): TGTGCCAGCAGCTTGTCAGCCCAAGAGACCCAGTACTTC. Translated, it gives CASSLSAQETQYF.

Details on this clonotype: Here the CDR3 omits its conserved ending phenylalanine or tryptophan, so a read error is the likely source. The DNA is omitted, as the CDR3 cannot be located on it reliably, and the CDR3 follows TCRdb's listing. This rearrangement joins TRBV10-3 to TRBJ1-1; the table's TRBD1 call for D was not verified on the DNA. The CDR3 totals 13 residues, both ends included. CDR1 and CDR2 (germline): ENHRY, SYGVKD. CDR3: CAISESSGTGTYY.

In this sample, this clonotype turned up many times. V is TRBV9 and J is TRBJ1-1; D remains ambiguous. Germline V gene lookup returns CDR1 SGDLS and CDR2 YYNGEE. There are 14 residues in the CDR3. The germline V and J ends were trimmed by 0 bases and 0 bases, with 6 bases remaining between them. The CDR3: CASSVAGMNTEAFF. The CDR3 nucleotides are TGTGCCAGCAGCGTAGCCGGGATGAACACTGAAGCTTTCTTT.

This clonotype appeared a few times. V is TRBV7-6 and J is TRBJ1-4, with 7 nucleotides matching TRBD1. CDR3 length equals 14 residues. The germline CDR1 and CDR2 sequences are SGHVS and FNYEAQ. The J segment lost 7 bases and the V segment lost 5 bases, leaving 7 bases of the junction unmatched. Here the CDR3 reads CASSTQGRGEKLFF. The CDR3 coding sequence is TGTGCCAGCAGCACACAGGGGAGGGGTGAAAAACTGTTTTTT. The full variable domain, with the rest looked up from reference TRBV7-6 and TRBJ1-4, is GAGVSQSPRYKVTKRGQDVALRCDPISGHVSLYWYRQALGQGPEFLTYFNYEAQQDKSGLPNDRFSAERPEGSISTLTIQRTEQRDSAMYRCASSTQGRGEKLFFGSGTQLSVL.